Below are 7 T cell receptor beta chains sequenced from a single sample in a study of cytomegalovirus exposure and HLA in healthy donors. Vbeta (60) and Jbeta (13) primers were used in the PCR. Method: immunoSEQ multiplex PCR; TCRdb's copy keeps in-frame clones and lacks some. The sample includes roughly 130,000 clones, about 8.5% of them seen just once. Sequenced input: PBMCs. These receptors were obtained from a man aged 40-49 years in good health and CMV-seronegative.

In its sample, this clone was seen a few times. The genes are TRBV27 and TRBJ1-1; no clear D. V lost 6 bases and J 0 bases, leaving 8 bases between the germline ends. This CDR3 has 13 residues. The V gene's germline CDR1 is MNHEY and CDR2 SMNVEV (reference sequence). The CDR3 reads CASSRSMNTEAFF. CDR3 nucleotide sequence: TGTGCCAGCAGCCGGAGCATGAACACTGAAGCTTTCTTT.

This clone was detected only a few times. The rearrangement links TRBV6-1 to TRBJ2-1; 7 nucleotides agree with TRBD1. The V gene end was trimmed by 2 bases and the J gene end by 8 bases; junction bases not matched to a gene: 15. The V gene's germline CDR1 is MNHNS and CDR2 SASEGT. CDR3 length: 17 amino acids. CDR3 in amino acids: CASSESSAHDRDYEQFF. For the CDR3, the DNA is TGTGCCAGCAGTGAATCGAGTGCCCACGACAGGGATTATGAGCAGTTCTTC.

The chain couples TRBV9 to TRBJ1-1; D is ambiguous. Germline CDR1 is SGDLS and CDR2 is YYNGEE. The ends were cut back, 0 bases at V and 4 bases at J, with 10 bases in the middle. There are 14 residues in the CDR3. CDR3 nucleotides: TGTGCCAGCAGCGTAGCCCTTCGGGGCACTGAAGCTTTCTTT. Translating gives CASSVALRGTEAFF.

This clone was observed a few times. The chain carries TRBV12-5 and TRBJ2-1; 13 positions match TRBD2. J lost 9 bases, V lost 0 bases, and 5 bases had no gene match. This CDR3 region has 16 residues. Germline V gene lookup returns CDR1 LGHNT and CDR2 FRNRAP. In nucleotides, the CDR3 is TGTGCTAGTGGTTTGGTAACTAGCGGGGGGGCAAGTGAGCAGTTCTTC. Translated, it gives CASGLVTSGGASEQFF.

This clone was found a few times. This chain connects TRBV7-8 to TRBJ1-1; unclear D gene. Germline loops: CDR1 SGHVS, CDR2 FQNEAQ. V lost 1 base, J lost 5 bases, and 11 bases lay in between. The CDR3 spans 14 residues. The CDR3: CASSLDRFLTEAFF. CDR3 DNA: TGTGCCAGCAGCTTAGACAGATTTTTGACTGAAGCTTTCTTT.

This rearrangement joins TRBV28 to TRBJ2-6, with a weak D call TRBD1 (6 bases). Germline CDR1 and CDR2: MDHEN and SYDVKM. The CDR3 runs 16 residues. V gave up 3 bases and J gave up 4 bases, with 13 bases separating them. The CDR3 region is CASSFQGSSGANVLTF. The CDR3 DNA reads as TGTGCCAGCAGTTTTCAGGGGTCCTCCGGGGCCAACGTCCTGACTTTC.

CDR3 loop: CASSPAGYEQYF. The CDR3 DNA follows: TGTGCCAGCAGCCCAGCGGGTTACGAGCAGTACTTC. The V and J genes are TRBV4-2 and TRBJ2-7, with D maybe TRBD2 (6 bases). This CDR3 spans 12 amino acids. Germline V CDR1 and CDR2: LGHNA, YNFKEQ. Trimming stripped 4 bases from V and 4 bases from J, with 8 bases between.